This T cell receptor (beta chain) was sequenced for a study of neurological immune-mediated disorders (dated by TCRdb to the late 2010s). With regard to the full study: Among the 34 multiple sclerosis patients, relapsing-remitting MS accounted for some 30 and secondary progressive MS accounted for 3. Alongside PBMC samples, the set of some 98 TCR-beta libraries contained longitudinal samples, technical triplicates, and paired CD4+ and CD8+ T-cell subsets that had been sorted. The cohort was made up of about 68 subjects, consisting of some 15 HAM/TSP patients, roughly 35 multiple sclerosis patients and 20 healthy controls. Peripheral blood TCR-beta repertoires from patients with HTLV-I-associated myelopathy (HAM/TSP), patients with multiple sclerosis, and healthy controls were compared in the study using UMI-based sequencing.

General study outcomes and caveats: TCR clonal expansion was highest in HAM/TSP patients and lowest in MS patients, with MS patients falling below even healthy controls. Phylogenetic analysis grouped repertoires from 18 of 34 MS patients into a cluster of related CDR3 sequences, suggesting a possible repertoire-level signature. No identical CDR3 amino acid sequences were found to be shared among expanded clones across subjects, suggesting that TCR-beta repertoires were private in all groups. No clinical or MRI features were associated with the MS cluster, and the authors said that larger cohorts are needed.

cDNA synthesis used template-switch 5'RACE with a primer carrying a 10-nucleotide random unique molecular identifier tagging each TCR transcript. Every sequencing run covered 15-18 subjects and yielded more than 180 million TCR-beta sequences. The RNeasy kit was used for extraction of total RNA. TCR-beta VDJ regions were amplified with primers for the TCR constant region and the 5'RACE anchor, using the KAPA Real-time Library Amplification kit. Sample indexes and Illumina adaptors were added in a first PCR, and a second PCR then increased library yield. The roughly 650 bp TCR product was size-selected on a 2% E-gel SizeSelection system after Ampure bead purification. Before pooling, libraries had their quality checked on a Bioanalyzer, their concentration measured with Qubit, and their quantity determined with the Kapa Library Quantification kit. An Illumina HiSeq 2500 was used to sequence the libraries paired-end at 2 x 150 bp. To increase sequence diversity, roughly 24-30% phiX was spiked into each library pool. The original pipeline was this. Quality-filtered reads were processed with the UMI-based MiGEC pipeline, which removed over 80% of raw TCR sequences during error correction. VDJ genes were aligned to IMGT germline references, and clonotypes were defined by unique CDR3 amino acid sequence plus V-J genes. Clonal expansion, Shannon diversity and CDR3 relatedness (CalcPairwiseDistances, ClusterSamples) were evaluated with VDJtools, and phylogenetic trees were built with CLCbio workbench. A clone was classed as expanded if it had 8 or more unique UMIs, a cutoff based on coefficient-of-variation modelling across technical triplicates. In-frame beta chains were kept once TCRdb had trimmed the public reads at Q25 with fastp and called clones with MiXCR. Each CDR3 protein gets just one entry, which takes the most common genes and DNA from the rows behind it. The V and J calls and clone size are TCRdb's, not the authors'. This sample is represented by some 65,000 distinct CDR3 sequences; less than 5.5% of them were singletons. Roughly 2.8% of the sample comes from the top ten.

Libraries from unsorted PBMCs were made from 2 million PBMCs kept in RNAlater at -80 degrees C until RNA extraction. The multiple sclerosis patients were enrolled in a US clinical protocol that used magnetic resonance imaging to evaluate disease progression. Peripheral blood underwent Ficoll-Hypaque density gradient centrifugation to isolate PBMCs, which were then cryopreserved in liquid nitrogen. The CDR3 sequence holds 17 residues, the cysteine and phenylalanine included. Just the 51-base CDR3 DNA is kept, in frame starting at base 1. V is cut by 1 base and J by 0 bases, and the space between the germline ends is 14 bases. This clonotype was detected only a few times. Its recognized antigen is unknown. Nothing much larger sits one base from this clone, and base qualities are not available.

This TCR was recovered from a woman aged 30 to 39 with multiple sclerosis. Rearrangement joined TRBV12-3 or TRBV12-4 to TRBJ2-3, with the D gene not clear enough to name. The specimen sequenced was PBMCs. DNA sequence: TGTGCCAGCAGTTTAGGCATCCGGTCCTCTAGCACAGATACGCAGTATTTT. Translated, it gives CASSLGIRSSSTDTQYF.